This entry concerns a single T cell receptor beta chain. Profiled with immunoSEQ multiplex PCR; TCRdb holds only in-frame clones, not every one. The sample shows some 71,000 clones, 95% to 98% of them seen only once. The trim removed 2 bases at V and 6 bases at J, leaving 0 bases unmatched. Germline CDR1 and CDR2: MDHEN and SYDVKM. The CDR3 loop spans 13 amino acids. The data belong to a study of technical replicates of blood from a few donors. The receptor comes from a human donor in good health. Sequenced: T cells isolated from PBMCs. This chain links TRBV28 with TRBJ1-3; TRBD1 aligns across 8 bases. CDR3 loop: CASSLQGANTIYF. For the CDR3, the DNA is TGTGCCAGCAGTTTACAGGGGGCAAACACCATATATTTT.